This T cell receptor (beta chain) was recorded in a study of CD8+ T cells in alopecia areata. RNA, once extracted, was reverse transcribed into cDNA for use as the sequencing template. Data came from immunoSEQ multiplex PCR; TCRdb stores just in-frame clones and leaves some out. The profile shows about 150,000 clones, about two thirds of them singletons. About this clone: What it binds is not known.

Study results and caveats: Lesional scalp, especially alopecia totalis/universalis, showed higher clonality than normal scalp. Possibly because of HLA-related factors, TCR sharing was less clear across patients than in mice. Sequencing of scalp tissue also captures the resident alphabeta T cells of normal skin.

The CDR3 runs to 14 residues. Germline V gene sequence: CDR1 SGHTA, CDR2 FQGNSA. V lost 1 base and J 4 bases, leaving 10 bases between the germline ends. From PBMCs, CD4+ and CD8+ T cells were sorted. The sample was CD8+ T cells sorted from blood. This receptor was taken from a human donor in good health. The chain recombines TRBV7-2 with TRBJ1-1, with D unresolved. The CDR3: CASSLGAVGTEAFF. The CDR3 bases are TGTGCCAGCAGCTTAGGGGCGGTAGGCACTGAAGCTTTCTTT.